This TCR beta chain was recorded in a study of cytomegalovirus exposure and HLA in healthy donors (dated by TCRdb to 2016 to 2017). Regarding the complete study: According to an earlier analysis of around 600 of the donors, 200 million or so T cells yielded 100 million or so unique TCR beta sequences and approximately 300 Gb of sequence data. An early release covering 550 to 650 HLA-typed donors comprised around 300 gigabases of sequencing data and some 79 million unique TCR sequences. The genetic ancestry cluster associated with self-reported Caucasian donors included over 65% of the roughly 410 genotyped donors. The aim of the study was to test whether cataloging public T cell receptors could identify signatures of past pathogen exposure. The T cell repertoires of about 700 subjects were profiled by immunosequencing and related to cytomegalovirus serostatus. Besides the first cohort of roughly 640 subjects, a separate validation cohort made up of roughly 120 different subjects was used. High-throughput TCR immunosequencing, statistical association of individual TCRs with disease status, and machine learning were combined to predict cytomegalovirus infection status. To study patterns of TCR occurrence, a later analysis re-analyzed previously published TCR beta repertoires from 666 donors and added high-resolution HLA genotyping. In the later analysis, no new phenotypic data were used to find candidate immune exposures; instead, reliance was placed on TCR beta sequences and their occurrence across donors. An earlier analysis of 587 of the donors used high-throughput TCR beta sequencing to judge whether each TCR beta V gene segment behaved as functional or pseudogenic. Alongside the repertoire data, information on donor age, sex, ethnicity and CMV serostatus was compiled. Genome-wide SNP genotypes for about 65% of the 666 donors were used in a later genetic analysis, which treated that subset as a discovery cohort. All discovery cohort repertoires had been generated on a single sequencing platform. HLA typing included class I and class II loci at four-digit resolution. Typing coverage differed by locus: A, B, C, DRB1 and DQB1 were typed in roughly 629-630 donors, DQA1 in around 500, DPA1 in some 570, and DPB1 in just under 480. Four to six DR-DQ haplotypes were handled as single units for association and clustering, since linkage in the cohort was strong. Among about 360 genotyped donors of the cohort, an average of about 240,000 unique TCR beta nucleotide sequences were sequenced per donor, roughly 20% of them non-productive.

The library came from the immunoSEQ multiplex PCR assay. A mixture of 60 forward primers for TCR Vbeta segments and 13 reverse primers for TCR Jbeta segments was used in the multiplex PCR. A multiplex PCR assay on genomic DNA amplified the CDR3 region of rearranged TCR beta genes. The amplified TCR beta libraries were sequenced on the Illumina HiSeq System as 87-base-pair reads. The source study handled its data this way. A later analysis tallied roughly 78 million unique TCR beta chains across the 650 to 750 repertoires, and about 10 million of those chains were shared by two or more donors. Raw reads were error-corrected and collapsed into unique sequences with a nearest-neighbor algorithm that merged closely related sequences to remove PCR and sequencing errors. To assign V, D and J gene segments, CDR3 sequences were aligned to IMGT reference sequences. For a sequence to be retained, a match of at least six nucleotides to both a V gene segment and a J gene segment was required. Rearrangements were classified as productive when the CDR3 lacked stop codons and remained in frame with V and J, and all other rearrangements were classified as non-productive. Following IMGT convention, CDR3 was defined as the stretch from the second conserved V-encoded cysteine up to the conserved J-encoded phenylalanine. Sequences without an unambiguous match to a single V gene segment were excluded from the earlier analysis of approximately 600 of the donors. In an earlier analysis of 587 of the donors, V segments were called functional above 56.7% productive rearrangements and were called segregating when the between-donor standard deviation exceeded 5%. A statistical classification framework was developed to diagnose cytomegalovirus status using the catalog of TCR beta chain sequences. In a later analysis, TCR nucleotide sequences were compared against IMGT/GENE-DB human TR gene sequences so that V and J genes could be assigned. In a later analysis, CDR3 sequences and most-parsimonious VDJ recombination scenarios were assigned using the TCRdist pipeline. In a later analysis, every TCR beta chain was defined by the combination of its CDR3 amino acid sequence and its V-gene family, and reads without a unique V-gene family were dropped. A later analysis removed 550 to 700 highly shared, low-generation-probability nucleotide sequences to deal with suspected cross-contamination and a sequencing artifact. In a later analysis, a clonal expansion index was calculated for each public chain from normalized within-repertoire ranks of inferred template counts. Generation probabilities in a later analysis came from a VDJ recombination model fitted to out-of-frame rearrangements, and those results were checked against IGoR. In a later analysis, hypergeometric tests were used to score TCR-TCR, TCR-HLA and TCR-CMV co-occurrence, with a repertoire-size bias correction applied to TCR pairs. In a later analysis, false discovery rates were estimated by permuting HLA or CMV assignments 20 times. In a later analysis, co-occurring TCRs were grouped using DBSCAN, and TCRdist sequence similarity was added for clustering within HLA-allele-positive subsets. For co-occurrence clustering, repertoires with fewer than 30,000 or more than 120,000 public chains were excluded, along with roughly five repertoires with anomalous nucleotide sharing. Drawn from immuneACCESS, this table holds only the in-frame rearrangements with V and J called that TCRdb kept. Clones are partly lost; checked studies trace under half to an unresolved V gene and leave the rest unexplained. The V and J calls and clone size come from that table; D and trimming were worked out from the DNA. The sample includes approximately 170,000 clones, with 60% to 85% observed a single time. The top ten clonotypes cover 5.5% to 7.5% of the sample.

From a lookup of the germline V gene, CDR1 and CDR2 are MDHEN and SYDVKM. The junction shows trimming of 5 bases on V and 7 bases on J, and the gene matches do not reach 5 bases of it. The CDR3 has 13 amino acids, counting the end cysteine and phenylalanine. Only the CDR3 DNA stays, 39 bases, in frame from base 1. In total, fewer than 750 healthy bone marrow donors made up the cohort. Cohort members were all nominally healthy when sampled, although unrecorded immune exposures were likely present. The donor was CMV seropositive and belonged to the group of 250 to 300 seropositive cohort members. A peripheral blood sample was collected from each donor, and TCR beta sequencing was performed on peripheral blood mononuclear cells. The Qiagen DNeasy Blood Extraction Kit was used to extract genomic DNA from the blood cell samples. Worth noting for this clone: Its antigen is currently not known. Base qualities are missing; no much larger clone stands one base away.

Study-wide findings and limitations: Assigning TCR associations to individual alleles was difficult when HLA alleles, especially DR and DQ, strongly co-occurred. The classifier was reported to diagnose cytomegalovirus status with high specificity and sensitivity in both the original cohort and the validation cohort. The sequencing pipeline was judged likely to have produced a cluster of highly shared sequence variants as a technical artifact. In an earlier analysis of some 640 of the donors, most TCR beta V segments were observed in productive rearrangements about 87% or about 30% of the time, broadly matching IMGT annotations. Across donors, most TCR sequences were observed very rarely, whereas some public TCRs were present in many individuals. According to a later analysis, TCR association rates differed among HLA loci, with DRB1 alleles showing the most associated TCRs and HLA-C alleles showing the fewest. A later analysis associated 15,000 to 20,000 TCR beta sequences with specific HLA alleles at a false discovery rate of 0.05. The cohort was sequenced for TCR beta chains only, and without alpha or paired-chain data the features that could be detected were limited. Correlated functional status among segregating V segments might reflect linkage disequilibrium, but an unknown experimental factor could not be ruled out. In a later analysis, HLA-associated TCR beta chains were found to be more clonally expanded and to have lower generation probabilities than equally common non-associated chains. Three of the identified cytomegalovirus-associated TCR beta chains were confirmed in vitro to be specific for cytomegalovirus antigens. The study listed over 150 TCR beta chains as associated with cytomegalovirus. In a later analysis, most CMV-associated TCR beta chains were found to appear HLA-restricted, with HLA associations seemingly driven largely by CMV exposure. A later genetic analysis reported fewer N-insertions in productive TCRs among donors in an Asian-associated ancestry cluster than the roughly 700-donor mean. According to the authors, the approach could potentially be generalized to other disease states and immunological phenotypes. Because counts were too low, 15 to 20 rarely observed V segments, including chromosome 9 orphons, were excluded from the earlier analysis of several hundred of the donors. HLA typing was unavailable for some donors at each locus, so association tests used only the typed subset. For the cohort, immune exposure information was limited to CMV serostatus. Roughly uniform sequencing depth across donors was assumed in presence/absence analyses, although this assumption may not hold. Some IMGT-functional V segments, including TRBV6-2 and TRBV6-3, could not be distinguished by the 87-base-pair reads and were therefore excluded. A later genetic analysis associated a missense DCLRE1C variant with V-gene and J-gene trimming of TCR beta chains, and an independent cohort replicated the association. A further reported finding was that TCR beta sequences accurately predicted the HLA-A and HLA-B alleles for most subjects in the first cohort. A later analysis reported that several top co-occurrence clusters appeared linked to parvovirus B19, influenza, CMV and Epstein-Barr virus.

The sample was PBMCs. Recombination linked TRBV28 to TRBJ1-2, with TRBD1 matching 9 junction bases. The sequence derives from a woman aged 40 to 55 in good health and CMV-seropositive. The DNA reads as follows: TGTGCCAGCAGTACACCGGGACAGGGTGGCTACACCTTC. Its translation reads: CASSTPGQGGYTF.